This entry lists 18 T cell receptor beta chains sequenced from one sample in a study of blood T cell repertoires in COVID-19. Profiling relied on immunoSEQ multiplex PCR, and the TCRdb table lists in-frame clones only, not all of them. The sample lists about 140,000 clones, approximately 78% seen once, with about 4% in the top ten. Source material: peripheral blood. The receptors originated from a woman over 75 with acute or convalescent COVID-19.

This sequence joins TRBV7-2 and TRBJ2-7, with D tentatively TRBD2 (5 bases). Germline V gives CDR1 SGHTA, CDR2 FQGNSA. CDR3 size: 12 residues. Trimming shortened V by 5 bases and J by 0 bases, and 5 bases separated the two germline ends. CDR3 in amino acids: CASSDYSYEQYF. CDR3 sequence (DNA): TGTGCCAGCAGCGACTACTCCTACGAGCAGTACTTC.

The chain uses TRBV5-6 and TRBJ1-6, with TRBD1 as a possible D gene (5 bases). V was shortened by 0 bases and J by 9 bases, with 13 bases between the two germline ends. Germline V gene lookup returns CDR1 SGHDT and CDR2 YYEEEE. The CDR3 is made up of 15 amino acids. CDR3 loop: CASSLAQGIGSPLHF. As DNA, the CDR3 is TGTGCCAGCAGCTTGGCCCAGGGAATAGGTTCACCCCTCCACTTT.

In this sample, this clone turned up a few times. The chain recombines TRBV6-6 with TRBJ2-2; 14 positions agree with TRBD2. The CDR3 spans 19 residues. Germline V CDR1 and CDR2: MNHNY, SVGAGI (reference sequence). With 6 bases clipped from V and 5 bases from J, the junction kept 14 bases outside the gene matches. The CDR3: CASSYSGTSGRGSTGELFF. Here the CDR3 DNA reads TGTGCCAGCAGCTATTCCGGGACTAGCGGGAGAGGGTCGACCGGGGAGCTGTTTTTT.

The genes are TRBV7-2 and TRBJ2-7; TRBD1 is a possible D gene (6 bases). V lost 6 bases and J 2 bases, leaving 14 bases between the germline ends. The CDR3 is 14 residues long. Germline V gives CDR1 SGHTA, CDR2 FQGNSA. The CDR3 loop is CASSSGVLPYEQYF. Written as DNA, the CDR3 is TGTGCCAGCAGTTCAGGGGTTCTACCCTACGAGCAGTACTTC.

The chain links TRBV28 to TRBJ1-2; 8 bases line up with TRBD1. Germline CDR1 and CDR2: MDHEN and SYDVKM. The CDR3 is 15 amino acids. V was pared by 3 bases and J by 5 bases, with 8 bases of the junction left unmatched. The CDR3 DNA follows: TGTGCCAGCAGTTTGGGGACAGGAATATATTATGGCTACACCTTC. It codes for CASSLGTGIYYGYTF.

The gene calls are TRBV28 and TRBJ1-4; perhaps TRBD1 as D (5 bases). V was cut by 6 bases and J by 5 bases, with 10 bases left in between. Looked up from germline, CDR1 is MDHEN and CDR2 is SYDVKM. This CDR3 comprises 13 residues. CDR3 amino acids: CASRRDGNEKLFF. DNA of the CDR3: TGTGCCAGCAGGCGGGACGGGAATGAAAAACTGTTTTTT.

This clone was seen a handful of times. V and J are TRBV2 and TRBJ1-6, with TRBD1 as a possible D gene (5 bases). This CDR3 region has 14 residues. Germline CDR1 reads SNHLY; CDR2 reads FYNNEI. The V end lost 6 bases, the J end lost 8 bases, and 14 bases lay between the germline ends. The CDR3 region is CASRFRVFDSPLHF. The CDR3 coding sequence is TGTGCCAGCAGATTCAGGGTTTTCGATTCACCCCTCCACTTT.

This clone appeared a single time. This chain connects TRBV9 to TRBJ1-5; 7 positions agree with TRBD1. Germline lookup yields CDR1 SGDLS and CDR2 YYNGEE. V trimming: 4 bases; J trimming: 5 bases; junction bases outside the gene matches: 3. The length of the CDR3 is 13 residues. CDR3 nucleotide sequence: TGTGCCAGCAGCACAGGGGCGGATCAGCCCCAGCATTTT. Translating gives CASSTGADQPQHF.

This chain joins TRBV7-2 and TRBJ2-1; 7 bases align to TRBD2. Germline assignment: CDR1 SGHTA and CDR2 FQGNSA. V lost 1 base and J lost 4; bases outside the gene matches: 7. This CDR3 region has 16 residues. CDR3 nucleotides: TGTGCCAGCAGCTTAGGATCGGCTAGCGGTTACAATGAGCAGTTCTTC. This gives the protein CASSLGSASGYNEQFF.

The chain links TRBV27 to TRBJ1-1; unclear D gene. V dropped 5 bases and J dropped 7 bases, with 8 bases sitting between them. Germline V CDR1 and CDR2: MNHEY, SMNVEV (reference sequence). This CDR3 is 11 amino acids long. The CDR3 loop reads CASSQSGEAFF. In nucleotides, the CDR3 is TGTGCCAGCAGTCAATCGGGTGAAGCTTTCTTT.

The chain recombines TRBV19 with TRBJ2-1, with TRBD1 identical over 10 bases. Germline V gene lookup returns CDR1 LNHDA and CDR2 SQIVND (reference sequence). This CDR3 is built from 14 residues. J lost 6 bases, V lost 7 bases, and 6 bases had no gene match. The CDR3 protein is CASIPGQGLNEQFF. CDR3 sequence (DNA): TGTGCCAGTATCCCGGGACAGGGGCTCAATGAGCAGTTCTTC.

This rearrangement joins TRBV2 to TRBJ2-7, with 9 bases that match TRBD1. This CDR3 contains 14 residues. The V and J ends lost 7 bases and 12 bases, in that order; junction bases with no gene match: 16. CDR1 is SNHLY, CDR2 FYNNEI, per germline. CDR3 residues: CASISRDRVFLAYF. The CDR3 DNA reads as TGTGCCAGCATCTCGCGGGACAGGGTCTTTCTGGCGTACTTC.

The V call is TRBV28, the J call TRBJ2-7; D is unresolved. V lost 3 bases to trimming and J lost 0 bases, with 9 bases between them. CDR3 size: 14 residues. Germline values: CDR1 MDHEN, CDR2 SYDVKM. CDR3 bases: TGTGCCAGCAGTTTCCAGGTCCTCTCCTACGAGCAGTACTTC. Protein: CASSFQVLSYEQYF.

The rearrangement uses TRBV10-3 and TRBJ1-1; D is uncertain. Germline lookup yields CDR1 ENHRY and CDR2 SYGVKD. Trimming took off 10 bases at V and 4 bases at J, with 16 bases between the two ends. The CDR3 covers 13 residues. This CDR3 is CATRTGEGTEAFF. For the CDR3, the DNA is TGTGCCACCAGGACGGGCGAGGGCACTGAAGCTTTCTTT.

The rearrangement links TRBV24-1 to TRBJ2-5; a weak D match, TRBD1 (5 bases). CDR1 is KGHDR, CDR2 SFDVKD, per germline. V was pared by 2 bases and J by 9 bases, with 9 bases between. The length of the CDR3 is 12 residues. The CDR3 spells CATSDWAGPQYF. The CDR3 bases are TGTGCCACCAGTGATTGGGCAGGGCCCCAGTACTTC.

The V gene is TRBV3-1 (or the pseudogene TRBV3-2), the J gene TRBJ2-1, with 7 positions matching TRBD2. Germline assignment: CDR1 LGHDT and CDR2 YNNKEL (reference sequence). The V segment lost 3 bases and the J segment 7 bases; nucleotides outside the gene matches: 3. The length of the CDR3 is 13 residues. The DNA of the CDR3 is TGTGCCAGCAGCCACACTAGCGTAAATGAGCAGTTCTTC. Protein: CASSHTSVNEQFF.

The CDR3 DNA follows: TGCAGTGCTAGTGGGGGGGACGCAGGGTGGGAGACCCAGTACTTC. Amino acid sequence: CSASGGDAGWETQYF. The chain employs TRBV20-1 and TRBJ2-5, with 7 positions matching TRBD2. Germline CDR1 and CDR2: DFQATT and SNEGSKA (reference sequence). Trimming took 3 bases from V and 5 from J; bases not matched to a gene: 12. This CDR3 comprises 15 residues.

This rearrangement joins TRBV5-5 to TRBJ1-5; D ambiguous. Germline values: CDR1 SGHKS, CDR2 YYEKEE (reference sequence). The CDR3 length is 18 residues. Between the trimmed V and J ends, which lost 3 bases and 2 bases, there was a span of 21 bases. CDR3 DNA: TGTGCCAGCAGCTCCCGGGGTGGCTGGCGTAGGGGCAATCAGCCCCAGCATTTT. It codes for CASSSRGGWRRGNQPQHF.